These 29 T cell receptor beta chains came from one sample sequenced in a study of blood T cells in healthy people across ages. Through a sample-barcoded 5' primer and a J-beta primer mix, a second PCR was run for about 7 to 12 cycles. TCRdb passed the 5' RACE reads through MiXCR, listing each CDR3 protein once. This sample yields 760,000 or so distinct CDR3 sequences, of which about 25% are seen a single time; 8% to 10% belongs to the top ten. This sample was shared with a second study, whose subject was T cells of mothers and their children.

Sequencing used blood. The receptor set was obtained from a boy between 10 and 17 years old in good health.

The chain is built from TRBV5-1 and TRBJ2-1; a possible D gene is TRBD2 (7 bases). The end of the DNA fits TRBJ2-5 better, so the J call may be wrong. The germline gives CDR1 SGHRS, CDR2 YFSETQ. CDR3 length equals 13 residues. The CDR3 nucleotides read TGCGCCAGCAGGTGGGGGGGCGCGGAGACCCAGTACTTC. This translates into CASRWGGAETQYF.

The chain has TRBV20-1 and TRBJ2-1, with D perhaps TRBD2 (7 bases). CDR3 size: 12 residues. V shed 5 bases and J shed 8 bases, with 13 bases lying between them. Germline V gene data show CDR1 as DFQATT and CDR2 as SNEGSKA (reference sequence). CDR3 bases: TGCAGTGCTTGGACTAGGGGGGATGAGCAGTTCTTC. Protein product: CSAWTRGDEQFF.

V is TRBV5-1 and J is TRBJ1-1, with D possibly TRBD1 on 5 matching bases. Germline assignment: CDR1 SGHRS and CDR2 YFSETQ. CDR3 length equals 13 residues. The germline V and J ends were trimmed by 9 bases and 10 bases, with 22 bases remaining between them. CDR3 amino acids: CANYFDPGKGAFF. CDR3 DNA: TGCGCCAACTATTTCGACCCAGGGAAGGGAGCTTTCTTT.

This clonotype was seen a few times. The chain employs TRBV4-1 and TRBJ2-5; D remains ambiguous. Looked up from germline, CDR1 is MGHRA and CDR2 is YSYEKL. This CDR3 has 15 residues. V was shortened by 2 bases and J by 5 bases, with 15 bases between the two germline ends. The CDR3, as DNA: TGCGCCAGCAGCCAACCCACATTACGTGAGGAGACCCAGTACTTC. This codes for CASSQPTLREETQYF.

This chain joins TRBV27 and TRBJ2-7; 8 nucleotides align to TRBD2. Germline V lookup: CDR1 MNHEY, CDR2 SMNVEV (reference sequence). With V trimmed by 5 bases and J by 2 bases, 14 bases remained unmatched. The CDR3 loop spans 17 amino acids. Written as DNA, the CDR3 is TGTGCCAGCAGTCCTATCCCACTCATAGCGGGGACCTACGAGCAGTACTTC. Residues: CASSPIPLIAGTYEQYF.

This clonotype was seen only a few times. The chain recombines TRBV12-3 or TRBV12-4 with TRBJ2-5; 10 bases fit TRBD2. The assigned J gene may be wrong: the sequence end matches TRBJ2-1 better. There are 14 residues in the CDR3. The CDR3 is CASSPSSGSREQFF. The CDR3 nucleotides are TGTGCCAGCAGTCCATCTAGCGGGAGCCGTGAGCAGTTCTTC.

DNA for the CDR3: TGCAGCGTTGAGCCCGGGACAGGGTACGAGCAGTACTTC. Protein sequence: CSVEPGTGYEQYF. This chain uses TRBV29-1 with TRBJ2-7; 9 nucleotides match TRBD1. Germline CDR1 SQVTM, CDR2 ANQGSEA. The ends lost 3 bases at V and 4 bases at J; junction bases unmatched: 4. The CDR3 totals 13 residues.

The gene calls are TRBV29-1 and TRBJ2-1; D may be TRBD1 or TRBD2 (5 bases each). This CDR3 has 15 amino acids. Germline V gene sequence: CDR1 SQVTM, CDR2 ANQGSEA. V was trimmed by 4 bases and J by 2 bases, leaving 15 bases between them. The CDR3: CSVVTGKGPYNEQFF. In nucleotides, the CDR3 is TGCAGCGTTGTTACGGGAAAGGGGCCCTACAATGAGCAGTTCTTC.

V gene TRBV25-1 combines with J gene TRBJ2-5; tentatively, D is TRBD1 (6 bases). CDR1 is MGHDK, CDR2 SYGVNS, per germline. Trimming took 7 bases from V and 1 from J, leaving 16 bases between them. CDR3 length equals 15 residues. The CDR3 DNA sequence: TGTGCCAGCACCGGCCGGACAGAAGTCCAAGAGACCCAGTACTTC. It codes for CASTGRTEVQETQYF.

In regard to this clonotype: Sequence at one end of the junction differs from germline and may be a read error. J is TRBJ2-7 and V is TRBV2; D is possibly TRBD1 (6 bases). From germline, CDR1 is SNHLY and CDR2 FYNNEI. The CDR3 extends over 16 amino acids. As DNA, the CDR3 is TGTGCCAGCAGCCAAATGGTCGGGACAAGCTCCTGCGAGCAGTACTTC. It codes for CASSQMVGTSSCEQYF.

There are a few counts of this clonotype. The rearrangement uses TRBV7-9 and TRBJ2-5, with 8 bases aligning to TRBD2. This CDR3 spans 15 amino acids. J gave up 5 bases and V 3 bases, and 8 bases lay outside the gene matches. Germline V gene lookup returns CDR1 SEHNR and CDR2 FQNEAQ (reference sequence). CDR3 in amino acids: CASSFLAGHLETQYF. CDR3 DNA: TGTGCCAGCAGCTTCCTAGCGGGCCACCTGGAGACCCAGTACTTC.

This clonotype was seen only a few times. The CDR3 region has the DNA TGTGCCAGCAGTTATCCGGGACTCCCAGGCGGGGAGCTGTTTTTT. Translated: CASSYPGLPGGELFF. V and J are TRBV28 and TRBJ2-2; a possible D gene is TRBD2 (6 bases). This CDR3 contains 15 residues. In germline, CDR1 is MDHEN, CDR2 SYDVKM. The V end was cut by 4 bases, the J end by 7 bases, with 16 bases between.

The V and J genes are TRBV18 and TRBJ2-2; D not certain. V was pared by 0 bases and J by 6 bases, with 5 bases between. Germline assignment: CDR1 KGHSH and CDR2 LQKENI. CDR3 length equals 13 residues. In nucleotides, the CDR3 is TGTGCCAGCTCACCACCCGGTTCCGGGGAGCTGTTTTTT. As protein: CASSPPGSGELFF.

This rearrangement joins TRBV6-5 to TRBJ2-5; D not resolved. Trimming stripped 2 bases from V and 10 bases from J, with 8 bases between. Germline V lookup: CDR1 MNHEY, CDR2 SVGAGI. The CDR3 runs 11 residues. The CDR3 protein is CASSYGLGQYF. The DNA for the CDR3 is TGTGCCAGCAGTTACGGGCTTGGCCAGTACTTC.

V is TRBV20-1 and J is TRBJ1-1; 7 nucleotides align to TRBD1. V shed 3 bases, J shed 1 base, and the junction held 5 bases outside the gene matches. This CDR3 is 14 amino acids long. The V gene's germline CDR1 is DFQATT and CDR2 SNEGSKA (reference sequence). CDR3 sequence reads: CSARTGQQNTEAFF. CDR3 in DNA: TGCAGTGCTAGGACGGGACAGCAGAACACTGAAGCTTTCTTT.

The chain joins TRBV28 to TRBJ2-2; TRBD2 agrees at 7 bases. After removal of 6 bases from V and 4 bases from J, the junction contained 11 bases not matched to a gene. The CDR3 extends over 16 amino acids. Germline loops: CDR1 MDHEN, CDR2 SYDVKM. CDR3 in DNA: TGTGCCAGCAGGGACGAGAGGGAGGGCCGCACCGGGGAGCTGTTTTTT. It yields the protein CASRDEREGRTGELFF. Full variable domain (outside the CDR3, taken from reference TRBV28 and TRBJ2-2): DVKVTQSSRYLVKRTGEKVFLECVQDMDHENMFWYRQDPGLGLRLIYFSYDVKMKEKGDIPEGYSVSREKKERFSLILESASTNQTSMYLCASRDEREGRTGELFFGEGSRLTVL.

This clonotype was picked up a small number of times. CDR3 residues: CASSFPVSGANVLTF. In nucleotides, the CDR3 is TGTGCCAGCAGCTTCCCCGTCTCTGGGGCCAACGTCCTGACTTTC. The chain has TRBV7-2 and TRBJ2-6; D unclear. Germline V gene data show CDR1 as SGHTA and CDR2 as FQGNSA. V was pared by 3 bases and J by 0 bases, with 6 bases between. The CDR3 sequence is 15 residues long.

The chain recombines TRBV20-1 with TRBJ2-1; perhaps TRBD2 as D (7 bases). CDR1 is DFQATT, CDR2 SNEGSKA, per germline (reference sequence). V lost 2 bases and J lost 4, with 18 bases in between. The CDR3 is made up of 16 amino acids. CDR3 in DNA: TGCAGTGCTAGACCTTGGGGGGGGCCCCGTTACAATGAGCAGTTCTTC. The encoded protein is CSARPWGGPRYNEQFF.

The genes are TRBV20-1 and TRBJ2-1, with D possibly TRBD2 on 5 matching bases. Germline lookup yields CDR1 DFQATT and CDR2 SNEGSKA (reference sequence). V was pared by 6 bases and J by 5 bases, with 14 bases between. The CDR3 is made up of 13 amino acids. The DNA for the CDR3 is TGCAGTGCCCCGTATTACGGGAACAATGAGCAGTTCTTC. Protein sequence: CSAPYYGNNEQFF.

The rearrangement uses TRBV24-1 and TRBJ1-2; 8 bases align to TRBD1. The CDR3 is 15 amino acids. The V and J ends lost 4 bases and 0 bases, in that order; junction bases with no gene match: 3. Germline V gene data show CDR1 as KGHDR and CDR2 as SFDVKD. For the CDR3, the DNA is TGTGCCACCAGTGACCCCAGGGGGCCTAACTATGGCTACACCTTC. This codes for CATSDPRGPNYGYTF.

The chain uses TRBV14 and TRBJ2-2; D may be TRBD1 or TRBD2 (6 bases each). Germline V gives CDR1 SGHDN, CDR2 FVKESK. V lost 3 bases to trimming and J lost 3 bases, with 8 bases between them. The CDR3 is made up of 14 amino acids. The CDR3 is CASSHRGHTGELFF. DNA of the CDR3: TGTGCCAGCAGCCACCGGGGGCACACCGGGGAGCTGTTTTTT.

For this clonotype: A junction end diverges from the germline sequence, so it may reflect a read error. The chain couples TRBV18 to TRBJ1-5; D is possibly TRBD1 (5 bases). Germline lookup yields CDR1 KGHSH and CDR2 LQKENI. The CDR3 is 16 amino acids. The CDR3, as DNA: TGTGCCAGCTCACCACGAGGGGCGGAAAGCAGTCAGCCCCAGCATTTT. It translates to CASSPRGAESSQPQHF.

The chain uses TRBV7-3 and TRBJ2-2, with a tentative D call TRBD1 (5 bases). The V gene's germline CDR1 is SGHTA and CDR2 FQGTGA. The V gene lost 8 bases and the J gene lost 5 bases, with 18 bases spanning the gap. CDR3 length: 15 residues. CDR3: CASSFRGGKTGELFF. The CDR3 DNA follows: TGTGCCAGCTCCTTTAGGGGTGGAAAAACCGGGGAGCTGTTTTTT.

The chain recombines TRBV4-1 with TRBJ2-3, with D unresolved. Trimming pared 4 bases from V and 0 bases from J, leaving 17 bases between. The CDR3 runs to 17 residues. Germline CDR1 and CDR2: MGHRA and YSYEKL. CDR3 amino acids: CASSRFQPGASTDTQYF. The CDR3 DNA reads as TGCGCCAGCAGCCGATTTCAGCCAGGTGCAAGCACAGATACGCAGTATTTT.

Only a few counts were recorded for this clonotype. This rearrangement joins TRBV28 to TRBJ2-1; TRBD2 agrees at 9 bases. The length of the CDR3 is 15 residues. The germline V gene has CDR1 MDHEN and CDR2 SYDVKM. V was clipped by 8 bases and J by 6 bases; unmatched bases: 11. CDR3 amino acids: CASRTIAGAPNEQFF. Written as DNA, the CDR3 is TGTGCCAGCCGAACAATAGCGGGAGCCCCCAATGAGCAGTTCTTC. Drawing the rest from reference TRBV28 and TRBJ2-1, the complete variable domain is DVKVTQSSRYLVKRTGEKVFLECVQDMDHENMFWYRQDPGLGLRLIYFSYDVKMKEKGDIPEGYSVSREKKERFSLILESASTNQTSMYLCASRTIAGAPNEQFFGPGTRLTVL.

The chain recombines TRBV27 with TRBJ2-3; TRBD1 aligns across 8 bases. This CDR3 has 18 amino acids. V shed 5 bases, J shed 0 bases, and the junction held 13 bases outside the gene matches. The germline V gene encodes CDR1 MNHEY and CDR2 SMNVEV (reference sequence). In DNA form, the CDR3 reads TGTGCCAGCAGTACCCGACAGGGGTCGCGTACTAGCACAGATACGCAGTATTTT. This encodes CASSTRQGSRTSTDTQYF.

This clonotype showed up just a few times. The chain joins TRBV20-1 to TRBJ2-1, with D perhaps matching TRBD2 (6 bases). The germline V gene has CDR1 DFQATT and CDR2 SNEGSKA (reference sequence). V was clipped by 3 bases and J by 0 bases, with 21 bases between them. The CDR3 has 18 residues. CDR3 sequence (DNA): TGCAGTGCTAGGGCCCAGAACATAGCGGCCAGCTCCTACAATGAGCAGTTCTTC. This gives the protein CSARAQNIAASSYNEQFF.

The table lists this clonotype with a few counts. The chain uses TRBV7-2 and TRBJ2-4, with 8 positions matching TRBD1. Trimming cost V 1 base and J 1 base; bases outside gene matches: 0. CDR1 SGHTA and CDR2 FQGNSA come from the germline V gene. The CDR3 runs to 15 residues. The CDR3 region has the DNA TGTGCCAGCAGCTTAGGACAGGGGGCCAAAAACATTCAGTACTTC. Amino acids: CASSLGQGAKNIQYF.

CDR3 amino acids: CASRPGGNGYTF. CDR3 nucleotide sequence: TGTGCCAGCAGACCCGGGGGAAATGGCTACACCTTC. The chain links TRBV6-5 to TRBJ1-2; TRBD1 might be the D (5 bases). The CDR3 runs 12 residues. Trimming shortened V by 6 bases and J by 6 bases, and 11 bases separated the two germline ends. Looked up from germline, CDR1 is MNHEY and CDR2 is SVGAGI.